The T cell receptor beta chain under discussion was sequenced for a study of blood T cell repertoires in COVID-19. Study at large: From the United States, Italy and Spain came samples of acute and convalescent COVID-19. T cells, B-cell-depleted T cells, or PBMCs provided the cDNA or gDNA that served as material.

The V gene end was trimmed by 0 bases and the J gene end by 7 bases; junction bases not matched to a gene: 6. The CDR3 length is 15 residues. Per the germline V gene, CDR1 is SGHDT and CDR2 is YYEEEE. Authors' processing steps: From reference gene primer amplification, estimates of nucleated cell counts were derived. Sequencing used immunoSEQ multiplex PCR; TCRdb keeps in-frame clones, though not all of them. V and J calls and clone size are given by that table; D and trimming were obtained from the DNA. The sample includes 150,000 to 200,000 clones, over 75% of them seen just once. The chain links TRBV5-6 to TRBJ2-3; 9 bases line up with TRBD2. The TCR comes from a human donor in a cohort sampled during active COVID-19. The sample taken for sequencing was peripheral blood. This CDR3 is CASSLELAGRNTQYF. The CDR3, as DNA: TGTGCCAGCAGCTTGGAGCTAGCGGGGCGGAATACGCAGTATTTT.